This TCR beta chain was documented in a study of blood T cell repertoires in COVID-19. At the level of the study: The United States, Italy and Spain provided the acute and convalescent COVID-19 samples. Sources were T cells, B-cell-depleted T cells, or PBMCs; the material itself was cDNA or gDNA.

As originally analysed: Amplifying reference gene primers gave estimates of nucleated cell counts. TCRdb's table, derived via immunoSEQ multiplex PCR, lists solely in-frame clones and lacks some. D and trimming were read from the DNA, whereas the V and J calls and clone size are those reported in that table. The sample includes around 100,000 clones, about nine tenths seen only once; the top ten take 1.9%. Seattle researchers signed up patients amid active infection and tracked them longitudinally. CDR1 is MNHEY, CDR2 SMNVEV, per germline (reference sequence). The CDR3 extends over 14 amino acids. Trimming stripped 1 base from V and 8 bases from J, with 12 bases between.

The sequence was obtained from a woman aged 50 to 65 with COVID-19, enrolled during active disease. Sequencing used peripheral blood. The chain links TRBV27 to TRBJ2-1; maybe TRBD1 (6 bases). CDR3 in amino acids: CASSLFDRNHEQFF. The CDR3 nucleotides read TGTGCCAGCAGTTTATTTGACAGGAACCATGAGCAGTTCTTC.